This passage covers 7 T cell receptor beta chains from one sample sequenced in a study of blood T cells in healthy people across ages. Combining a sample-barcoded 5' primer with a J-beta primer mix, a second PCR ran for about 6 to 12 cycles. TCRdb re-analysed the 5' RACE reads in MiXCR, keeping a single row per CDR3 protein. This table holds about 1.6 million distinct CDR3 sequences, about 35% found once. Source material: blood. The receptor set was obtained from a woman aged 30 to 39 in good health.

The chain recombines TRBV11-2 with TRBJ1-4, with D unresolved. This CDR3 spans 14 amino acids. V lost 5 bases and J lost 0, with 7 bases in between. From germline, CDR1 is SGHAT and CDR2 FQNNGV. CDR3 in DNA: TGTGCCAGCAGCACAACCCCAACTAATGAAAAACTGTTTTTT. Encoded protein: CASSTTPTNEKLFF.

This clonotype was seen a single time. This sequence joins TRBV14 and TRBJ1-2; D not resolved. The CDR3 covers 14 residues. V was clipped by 1 base and J by 6 bases, with 12 bases between them. The germline CDR1 and CDR2 sequences are SGHDN and FVKESK. The CDR3 DNA follows: TGTGCCAGCAGCCAAGTTCCAGGCTATGATGGCTACACCTTC. This sequence encodes CASSQVPGYDGYTF.

The CDR3 reads CASSSPDRVGHTEAFF. CDR3 DNA: TGTGCCAGCAGCTCCCCTGACAGGGTGGGGCACACTGAAGCTTTCTTT. This chain links TRBV7-9 with TRBJ1-1, with TRBD1 matching over 7 bases. The germline V gene has CDR1 SEHNR and CDR2 FQNEAQ (reference sequence). CDR3 length: 16 amino acids. The V gene end was trimmed by 4 bases and the J gene end by 3 bases; junction bases not matched to a gene: 11.

Comment on this clonotype: One end of the junction varies from germline; a read error may be responsible. This chain uses TRBV25-1 with TRBJ1-6, with D perhaps TRBD1 (5 bases). The CDR3 extends over 16 amino acids. Germline loops: CDR1 MGHDK, CDR2 SYGVNS. The CDR3 nucleotides read TGTGCCGGCAGTGGCGGGGGTAGCTCCTATAATTCACCCCTCCACTTT. Amino acid sequence: CAGSGGGSSYNSPLHF.

This clonotype was seen repeatedly, ten times or more. CDR3 protein: CSASRDPREQYF. The CDR3 region has the DNA TGCAGTGCTTCCCGGGACCCGAGGGAGCAGTACTTC. This chain connects TRBV20-1 to TRBJ2-7; D could derive from TRBD1 or TRBD2 (5 bases each). The CDR3 is 12 amino acids. Germline V lookup: CDR1 DFQATT, CDR2 SNEGSKA (reference sequence). Trimming cost V 5 bases and J 7 bases, with 15 bases left between them.

This clonotype occurred many times. J is TRBJ2-5 and V is TRBV7-9, with 7 bases matching TRBD1. Germline-derived CDR1 and CDR2 are SEHNR and FQNEAQ (reference sequence). V lost 5 bases and J lost 4; bases outside the gene matches: 10. The CDR3 sequence is 15 residues long. The chain's CDR3 is CASSTPTGAGETQYF. The CDR3 coding sequence is TGTGCCAGCAGCACTCCCACAGGGGCGGGAGAGACCCAGTACTTC. Looking up the rest from reference TRBV7-9 and TRBJ2-5 gives the full variable domain: DTGVSQNPRHKITKRGQNVTFRCDPISEHNRLYWYRQTLGQGPEFLTYFQNEAQLEKSRLLSDRFSAERPKGSFSTLEIQRTEQGDSAMYLCASSTPTGAGETQYFGPGTRLLVL.

On this clonotype: One end of the junction is discordant with germline, which a read error may explain. This chain uses TRBV5-1 with TRBJ2-1; D remains ambiguous. The CDR3 extends over 11 amino acids. Germline V gene sequence: CDR1 SGHRS, CDR2 YFSETQ. CDR3 loop: CASSLGNGQFF. The CDR3 DNA sequence: TGTGCCAGCAGCTTGGGGAATGGGCAGTTCTTC.